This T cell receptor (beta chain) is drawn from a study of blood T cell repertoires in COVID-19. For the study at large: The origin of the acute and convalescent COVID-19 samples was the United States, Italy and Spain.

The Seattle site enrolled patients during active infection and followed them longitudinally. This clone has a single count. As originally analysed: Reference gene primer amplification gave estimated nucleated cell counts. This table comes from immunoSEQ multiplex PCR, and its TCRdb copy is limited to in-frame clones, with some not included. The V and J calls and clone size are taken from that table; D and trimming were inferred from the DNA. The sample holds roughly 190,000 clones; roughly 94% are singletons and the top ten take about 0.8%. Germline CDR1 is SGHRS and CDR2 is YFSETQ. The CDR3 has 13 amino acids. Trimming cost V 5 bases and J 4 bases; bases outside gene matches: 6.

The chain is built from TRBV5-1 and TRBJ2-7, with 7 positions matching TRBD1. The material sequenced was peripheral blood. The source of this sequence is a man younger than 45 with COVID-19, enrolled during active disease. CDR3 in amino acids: CASRPGTEYEQYF. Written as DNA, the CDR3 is TGCGCCAGCAGACCCGGGACAGAATACGAGCAGTACTTC.